This TCR beta chain was obtained from a study of T cells in localized non-small cell lung cancer. This clone came up a few times. Its antigen is undetermined. V shed 3 bases and J shed 9 bases, with 14 bases lying between them. The CDR3 extends over 13 amino acids. Germline lookup yields CDR1 SGHDN and CDR2 FVKESK. Sequenced by immunoSEQ multiplex PCR; TCRdb stores in-frame clones only, minus some. Of some 590 clones listed, approximately 37% were seen once; the top ten hold more than 9%. Findings of the study overall: A median of around 60 of the top 100 tumor clones appeared in adjacent lung, which was paired and uninvolved.

This receptor was obtained from an older female donor with stage I lung adenocarcinoma. The sample here was lung tumor tissue, taken before any cancer treatment. The genes are TRBV14 and TRBJ1-1, with D hard to call. CDR3 amino acids: CASSQSPGGKAFF. CDR3 in DNA: TGTGCCAGCAGCCAGTCCCCCGGTGGAAAAGCTTTCTTT.